These T cell receptor beta chains were read from a single sample in a study of control samples from healthy donors and cancer patients. Some clones are missing from TCRdb's copy, which holds only in-frame ones; the method was immunoSEQ multiplex PCR. The sample consists of 150,000 to 200,000 clones, around 96% of them appearing once. Material for sequencing was blood. The receptors here all came from a woman under 40 in good health. Each CDR3 is given with its conserved first and last residue. D genes are given only for firm matches. The size of a clone is reported for some rows only, either as once, few or many, or as a class for expanded clones.

once TRBJ2-7 TRBV5-1 NA TGCGCCAGCACTCAGGGCTACGAGCAGTACTTC CASTQGYEQYF
NA TRBJ1-5 TRBV2 NA TGTGCCAGCAAGGTGGACGGGTTTGGCAATCAGCCCCAGCATTTT CASKVDGFGNQPQHF
NA TRBJ1-5 TRBV2 NA TGTGCCAGCAGTGATGGACGGAGTAGCAATCAGCCCCAGCATTTT CASSDGRSSNQPQHF
NA TRBJ1-2 TRBV10-3 NA TGTGCCATCAGCCGTGACCGGGGCTCCTATGGCTACACCTTC CAISRDRGSYGYTF
NA TRBJ1-3 TRBV9 NA TGTGCCAGCAGCCCCCGGGGTTTGTCTGGAAACACCATATATTTT CASSPRGLSGNTIYF
NA TRBJ1-5 TRBV18 NA TGTGCCAGCTCGCCTGACAGAAATCAGCCCCAGCATTTT CASSPDRNQPQHF
NA TRBJ2-1 TRBV2 TRBD2 TGTGCCAGCAGTGAACTCGGGGGGGTTTGGCGGGTCACTAAAGACAATGAGCAGTTCTTC CASSELGGVWRVTKDNEQFF
NA TRBJ1-6 TRBV3-1/TRBV3-2 NA TGTGCCAGCAGCCATAACTCTGATTCACCCCTCCACTTT CASSHNSDSPLHF
NA TRBJ2-5 TRBV5-4 TRBD2 TGTGCCAGCAGCCCCCCTCCGGGACTAGCGGGAGGCGCGGGCGAGACCCAGTACTTC CASSPPPGLAGGAGETQYF
NA TRBJ2-5 TRBV7-9 TRBD2 TGTGCCAGCAGCTTAGGTAGCGGGAGCCAAGAGACCCAGTACTTC CASSLGSGSQETQYF
NA TRBJ1-4 TRBV27 TRBD1 TGTGCCAGCAGCAGGACAGGGGGCGCGACTAATGAAAAACTGTTTTTT CASSRTGGATNEKLFF
once TRBJ1-4 TRBV14 NA TGTGCCAGCAGCCAAGATACCCAGGCCTACGGGACTAATGAAAAACTGTTTTTT CASSQDTQAYGTNEKLFF
NA TRBJ2-5 TRBV5-1 NA TGCGCCAGCAGCACAGGACAGAGCAGGGAGACCCAGTACTTC CASSTGQSRETQYF
NA TRBJ2-3 TRBV5-1 TRBD1 TGCGCCAGCACTGACGGGACAGGGGGTAGAGGAACAGATACGCAGTATTTT CASTDGTGGRGTDTQYF
NA TRBJ2-5 TRBV27 TRBD2 TGTGCCAGCAGTGATATAGGACTAGCGGGAGGGAAAGAGACCCAGTACTTC CASSDIGLAGGKETQYF
NA TRBJ1-1 TRBV15 TRBD1 TGTGCCACCAGAGGGCGCCGGGACAGACAGAACACTGAAGCTTTCTTT CATRGRRDRQNTEAFF
NA TRBJ2-2 TRBV18 NA TGTGCCAGCTCACCCCACCCCCCTTCGAACACCGGGGAGCTGTTTTTT CASSPHPPSNTGELFF
NA TRBJ2-3 TRBV9 NA TGTGCCAGCAGCGTAATTAGCGGAACCACAGATACGCAGTATTTT CASSVISGTTDTQYF
NA TRBJ1-6 TRBV3-1/TRBV3-2 TRBD1 TGTGCCAGCAGCCAGAGCTTGACAGGGTACAATTCACCCCTCCACTTT CASSQSLTGYNSPLHF
NA TRBJ2-7 TRBV27 NA TGTGCCAGCAGTTTATACGAGCAGTACTTC CASSLYEQYF
once TRBJ2-1 TRBV3-1/TRBV3-2 TRBD2 TGTGCCAGCAGCCAAGAGAGGACGGGGGGGCTCAATGAGCAGTTCTTC CASSQERTGGLNEQFF
NA TRBJ1-6 TRBV11-2 NA TGTGCCAGCAGCGCCTCACACTGGAGCTCCTATAATTCACCCCTCCACTTT CASSASHWSSYNSPLHF
NA TRBJ2-5 TRBV5-1 NA TGCGCCAGCAGCTTGGCACTTACCCAACAAGAGACCCAGTACTTC CASSLALTQQETQYF
NA TRBJ1-4 TRBV19 TRBD1 TGTGCCAGTAGTCCGGCGACAGGGTTAGGGGAAAAACTGTTTTTT CASSPATGLGEKLFF
NA TRBJ2-3 TRBV28 TRBD2 TGTGCCAGCATCGGAGAGGGGCGGGGGTTAGATACGCAGTATTTT CASIGEGRGLDTQYF
NA TRBJ2-7 TRBV12-3/TRBV12-4 NA TGTGCCAGCAGGGGGGCAGGTGGGTACGAGCAGTACTTC CASRGAGGYEQYF
NA TRBJ2-2 TRBV5-4 NA TGTGCCAGCAGCTTGGGCTTCGGGGAGCTGTTTTTT CASSLGFGELFF
NA TRBJ2-1 TRBV10-3 TRBD2 TGTGCCATCAGGCCGGGACTAGCAGGGAATGAGCAGTTCTTC CAIRPGLAGNEQFF
NA TRBJ2-3 TRBV5-1 NA TGCGCCAGCAGCTTGGGGGCAGGGGGGACAAACACAGATACGCAGTATTTT CASSLGAGGTNTDTQYF
NA TRBJ2-5 TRBV18 NA TGTGCCAGCTCACACCGGGGGACCGAAGAGACCCAGTACTTC CASSHRGTEETQYF
NA TRBJ1-1 TRBV5-4 TRBD1 TGTGCCAGCAGCCGACAGGGGGTTATGAACACTGAAGCTTTCTTT CASSRQGVMNTEAFF
NA TRBJ1-1 TRBV27 NA TGTGCCAGCAGTCAACGGGACCTCACTGAAGCTTTCTTT CASSQRDLTEAFF
NA TRBJ2-1 TRBV28 TRBD1 TGTGCCAGCAGCCCTAATTGGCAGGGGGCCTACAATGAGCAGTTCTTC CASSPNWQGAYNEQFF
NA TRBJ2-3 TRBV9 TRBD2 TGTGCCAGCAGCTCCATGGAACGGGGGGGCCAGTATTTT CASSSMERGGQYF
few TRBJ1-3 TRBV29-1 NA TGCAGCGTCAGGACAGTCGGAAACACCATATATTTT CSVRTVGNTIYF
NA TRBJ2-7 TRBV28 NA TGTGCCAGCAGCCCCTCCGCATACTACGAGCAGTACTTC CASSPSAYYEQYF
NA TRBJ2-3 TRBV9 TRBD2 TGTGCCAGCAGCGCACTAGCGGTGAGCACAGATACGCAGTATTTT CASSALAVSTDTQYF
NA TRBJ2-3 TRBV19 TRBD2 TGTGCCAGTAGTATAGATGGCGGGGGGGCCGGTGGTGATACGCAGTATTTT CASSIDGGGAGGDTQYF
NA TRBJ2-1 TRBV11-2 NA TGTGCCAGCAGCCCGGGACTCCGGACCCCCTACAATGAGCAGTTCTTC CASSPGLRTPYNEQFF
NA TRBJ1-6 TRBV10-3 TRBD1 TGTGCCATGAAGGCCGCGGGGGGACAGGCCAATCAGCCCCTCCACTTT CAMKAAGGQANQPLHF
NA TRBJ2-2 TRBV6-5 NA TGTGCCAGCAGGGACACCGGGGAGCTGTTTTTT CASRDTGELFF
NA TRBJ2-1 TRBV9 NA TGTGCCAGCAGCGTAGGCAGCTACAATGAGCAGTTCTTC CASSVGSYNEQFF
once TRBJ1-2 TRBV27 NA TGTGCCAGCAGTTTACTCGGACAACCCTATGGCTACACCTTC CASSLLGQPYGYTF
NA TRBJ1-6 TRBV18 NA TGTGCCAGCTCACCGGGCGCCCTACAGACTTCACCCCTCCACTTT CASSPGALQTSPLHF
NA TRBJ1-5 TRBV10-3 TRBD1 TGTGCCATCAGTAGACAGGGGACAAATCAGCCCCAGCATTTT CAISRQGTNQPQHF
once TRBJ2-1 TRBV3-1/TRBV3-2 TRBD2 TGTGCCAGCAGCCCGCGGACTAGCCGTTGGGAGCAGTTCTTC CASSPRTSRWEQFF
NA TRBJ2-5 TRBV10-3 NA TGTGCCATCAGTGAAGGAGTCAGGGATATCATGGAGACCCAGTACTTC CAISEGVRDIMETQYF
NA TRBJ2-7 TRBV27 TRBD1 TGTGCCAGCAGTTTAGGGACAACAGGGGAAAGCTCCTACGAGCAGTACTTC CASSLGTTGESSYEQYF
NA TRBJ1-2 TRBV5-1 NA TGCGCCAGCAGCTTGGATGGGGGTGGCTACACCTTC CASSLDGGGYTF
NA TRBJ2-7 TRBV27 NA TGTGCCAGCAGTTTATCGGGAGCTCGGGACTCCTACGAGCAGTACTTC CASSLSGARDSYEQYF
NA TRBJ2-7 TRBV12-3/TRBV12-4 TRBD1 TGTGCCAGCAGTGACAGGGATGAGCAGTACTTC CASSDRDEQYF
NA TRBJ2-7 TRBV7-8 TRBD2 TGTGCCAGCAGCTTAGACCAGGGACTAGCGAGCGAGCAGTACTTC CASSLDQGLASEQYF
NA TRBJ2-5 TRBV29-1 TRBD1 TGCAGCGTTGTTGGACAGGTTCGCGGAGAGACCCAGTACTTC CSVVGQVRGETQYF
NA TRBJ1-1 TRBV5-1 NA TGCGCCAGCAGCTTGGCTCCTGAGGTTGAAGCTTTCTTT CASSLAPEVEAFF
NA TRBJ1-2 TRBV10-3 NA TGTGCCATCTCAGCAGGCAGGGGTGGTGGCTACACCTTC CAISAGRGGGYTF
NA TRBJ1-6 TRBV6-5 NA TGTGCCAGCCGCCCTCGGGGGGAAAGAGGGTCACCCCTCCACTTT CASRPRGERGSPLHF
NA TRBJ2-1 TRBV7-3 NA TGTGCCAGCAGCTTAATTGGAACATCCTACAATGAGCAGTTCTTC CASSLIGTSYNEQFF